This TCR beta chain comes out of a study of blood T cell repertoires in COVID-19. Sequencing was performed with immunoSEQ multiplex PCR; in TCRdb, only in-frame clones are kept and a portion is missing. The sample lists 200,000 to 250,000 clones, about 90% seen once, with 0.7% to 0.85% in the top ten. Trimming stripped 5 bases from V and 4 bases from J, with 8 bases between. This CDR3 is 12 amino acids long. The receptor comes from a man aged 55 to 70 with COVID-19, enrolled during active disease. The rearrangement uses TRBV12-3 or TRBV12-4 and TRBJ1-2; maybe TRBD1 (5 bases). Sequenced input: peripheral blood. CDR3 sequence reads: CASSIDSYGYTF. The DNA of the CDR3 is TGTGCCAGCAGTATCGACAGCTATGGCTACACCTTC.